This TCR beta chain was sequenced during a study of early T cells in non-severe SARS-CoV-2 infection. Regarding the study as a whole: Private and CD4 specificities were missed by VDJdb matching, which favored anti-spike CD8 responses.

One entry per CDR3 protein, called by TCRdb with MiXCR from the 5' RACE reads. The data hold 35,000 to 40,000 distinct CDR3 sequences, with 3% to 4.5% observed a single time. V lost 5 bases to trimming and J lost 7 bases, with 12 bases between them. The CDR3 runs to 13 residues. The germline CDR1 and CDR2 sequences are MNHEY and SMNVEV (reference sequence). This clonotype was seen at least ten times. As yet, its antigen is unknown. The material sequenced was whole blood. The source of this sequence is an adult who was a healthcare worker with PCR-confirmed SARS-CoV-2 infection or an uninfected control (not recorded which). V gene TRBV27 combines with J gene TRBJ2-1, with a weak D call TRBD2 (5 bases). The chain's CDR3 is CASSTGLLNEQFF. The DNA for the CDR3 is TGTGCCAGCAGTACCGGACTGCTGAATGAGCAGTTCTTC.